The clone carrying this T cell receptor (beta chain) has just a few counts. Its antigen is unknown. The record originates from a study of CD8+ T cells in alopecia areata. Study in general: Among treated patients, severity was scored by affected scalp area percentage. Study-level results: TCR sharing across patients was less clear than in mice, possibly HLA-related. Amid tofacitinib therapy, many expanded lesional clones stayed present in scalp and blood. Higher clonality than in normal scalp was seen in lesional scalp, especially alopecia totalis/universalis.

Treatment in this sample: oral pan-JAK inhibitor, 5-10 mg twice daily. Reverse transcription of extracted RNA yielded cDNA, which provided the sequencing template. The table came from immunoSEQ multiplex PCR; TCRdb's copy has only in-frame clones and leaves some out. The table records a few hundred thousand clones, 40% to 45% of them present only once. The germline V and J ends were trimmed by 7 bases and 6 bases, with 17 bases remaining between them. The CDR3 sequence is 13 residues long. Germline V CDR1 and CDR2: GTSNPN, SVGIG (reference sequence). The chain carries TRBV30 and TRBJ2-3; D may be TRBD1 (6 bases). The sample here was CD4+ T cells sorted from blood, taken at approximately week 37, from a patient treated with tofacitinib. The clonotype was recovered from a human donor with alopecia areata. The CDR3 is CAFMDAQGDTQYF. For the CDR3, the DNA is TGTGCCTTCATGGATGCACAGGGCGATACGCAGTATTTT. Looking up the rest from reference TRBV30 and TRBJ2-3 gives the full variable domain: SQTIHQWPATLVQPVGSPLSLECTVEGTSNPNLYWYRQAAGRGLQLLFYSVGIGQISSEVPQNLSASRPQDRQFILSSKKLLLSDSGFYLCAFMDAQGDTQYFGPGTRLTVL.